The present entry profiles one TCR beta chain with its context. Base quality data are lacking; no much larger clone is found one base away. Because TCR-alpha and TCR-beta chains were sequenced unpaired, no chain pairing information was available. The immunoSEQ multiplex PCR assay was used to generate TCR libraries, with TCR-beta and/or TCR-alpha/delta assays applied to each sample. The amplified TCR libraries were sequenced using the Illumina high-throughput platform. The published analysis was carried out like this. Clustering and dimensionality reduction were performed using pairwise TCRdist distances among GMM-specific receptors from ex vivo sorted or in vitro expanded T cells. Sequence motifs defined by gene usage and CDR3 content were tested for enrichment in tetramer-positive versus tetramer-negative populations. This is the immuneACCESS table as TCRdb keeps it, with only in-frame sequences that have V and J called. A part of the clones is gone; compared with another copy, unresolved V genes explain less than half, and the rest is unexplained. V, J and clone size derive from that table, while D and trimming were established from the DNA sequence. The sample table lists 85,000 to 100,000 clones, roughly 91% of them with a count of one. The ten most abundant clones make up about 1.9% of the sample.

After being thawed and rested overnight, PBMC were stained with GMM-loaded CD1B tetramer, a Live/Dead dye and anti-CD3, and were then sorted on a FACS Aria II. The CD1B tetramers were loaded with C32 glucose monomycolate that had been purified from Rhodococcus equi. Before cryopreservation, the PBMC used for tetramer sorting had been depleted of CD14-expressing monocytes as part of a separate study. From each donor, 75,000 to 100,000 tetramer-negative cells were sorted and were analyzed alongside the tetramer-positive cells. GMM-loaded CD1B tetramers were used to sort antigen-specific T cells from a few healthy South African adults. This sample stems from a study of T cells in tuberculosis (dated by TCRdb to between 2017 and 2018). In the study overall: In the study, CD1B tetramers and high-throughput TCR immunosequencing were combined to characterize T cells specific for the mycobacterial lipid antigen glucose monomycolate (GMM). Here is what the overall study found, with its caveats: T cells that bind the CD1B-GMM tetramer with low affinity may have been missed by the stringent sort gate.

This sequence originates from an adult woman with latent tuberculosis. Sequencing used CD1b-GMM tetramer-negative cells sorted from PBMCs. According to the study, the label for this sample's cell subset or site signals: T cells not binding CD1B-GMM tetramer, sorted from same donor.

The nucleotides read TGTGCCAGCAGTCCGGACAGGGGGTCCTATAATTCACCCCTCCACTTT. Its translation is CASSPDRGSYNSPLHF. This chain is built from TRBV27 and TRBJ1-6; TRBD1 aligns with 10 central bases. Spanning cysteine to phenylalanine, the CDR3 consists of 16 amino acids. The only DNA kept is the CDR3, 48 bases in frame from the first base. Compared with germline, V lacks 5 bases and J lacks 1 base; bases without a gene match: 2. Sequences MNHEY (CDR1) and SMNVEV (CDR2) are obtained from the germline V gene (reference sequence).